This T cell receptor beta chain was profiled in a study of post-analysis software for immune sequencing data. Germline CDR1 MNHNS, CDR2 SASEGT. The CDR3 sequence is 14 residues long. The ends were cut back, 7 bases at V and 3 bases at J, with 15 bases in the middle. The authors incorporated unique molecular identifiers into the TCR beta cDNA libraries. TCRdb ran MiXCR on the PCR reads and lists one entry per CDR3 protein. This table holds roughly 170,000 distinct CDR3 sequences, about 30% found once. Study results and limitations: About five TRBV segments were more frequent in patients than controls; TRBV5-6, TRBV5-1 and TRBV20-1 belonged to this group.

A remark on this clonotype: The antigen remains undetermined.

The receptor comes from a girl aged 5-17 years with multiple sclerosis. This sequence joins TRBV6-1 and TRBJ1-2, with a tentative D call TRBD1 (6 bases). The sequencing input was blood. CDR3 residues: CASIQWDKDYGYTF. As DNA, the CDR3 is TGTGCCAGCATCCAGTGGGACAAGGACTATGGCTACACCTTC.